A single sample is the source of the 32 T cell receptor beta chains below, sequenced in a study of blood T cell repertoires in COVID-19. Some clones are missing from TCRdb's copy, which holds only in-frame ones; the method was immunoSEQ multiplex PCR. Of around 140,000 clones in the sample, less than 90% were seen once. The sequenced sample was peripheral blood. These receptors were collected from a man aged 55-75 years with acute or convalescent COVID-19.

The rearrangement links TRBV5-6 to TRBJ1-4; 8 bases align to TRBD1. V lost 2 bases to trimming and J lost 5 bases; unmatched junction nucleotides: 11. The CDR3 totals 17 residues. Germline V gives CDR1 SGHDT, CDR2 YYEEEE. CDR3 loop: CASSLGFGTGENEKLFF. The CDR3 region has the DNA TGTGCCAGCAGCTTAGGATTCGGGACAGGTGAAAATGAAAAACTGTTTTTT.

CDR3 in amino acids: CASSIRGLGGYEQYF. The CDR3 DNA follows: TGTGCCAGTAGTATCCGGGGCCTAGGGGGCTACGAGCAGTACTTC. This chain links TRBV19 with TRBJ2-7; possible D gene TRBD1, 6 bases. Germline lookup yields CDR1 LNHDA and CDR2 SQIVND (reference sequence). The CDR3 contains 15 residues. V gave up 3 bases and J gave up 3 bases, with 15 bases separating them.

The chain couples TRBV11-2 to TRBJ1-1; D uncertain. Germline V gene lookup returns CDR1 SGHAT and CDR2 FQNNGV. This CDR3 has 15 amino acids. V lost 1 base and J 0 bases, leaving 9 bases between the germline ends. The CDR3 here is CASSLGWEMNTEAFF. The CDR3 nucleotides are TGTGCCAGCAGCTTAGGTTGGGAGATGAACACTGAAGCTTTCTTT.

This chain joins TRBV3-1 (or the pseudogene TRBV3-2) and TRBJ2-5, with TRBD2 as a possible D gene (6 bases). The ends were cut back, 0 bases at V and 6 bases at J, with 14 bases in the middle. CDR3 length equals 15 residues. The germline V gene encodes CDR1 LGHDT and CDR2 YNNKEL (reference sequence). CDR3 bases: TGTGCCAGCAGCCAAGATTTGACTAGTAGTCAGACCCAGTACTTC. Translation: CASSQDLTSSQTQYF.

This chain uses TRBV2 with TRBJ2-7; TRBD1 agrees at 9 bases. V lost 0 bases, J lost 6 bases, and 9 bases stayed unmatched. The CDR3 has 16 amino acids. Germline assignment: CDR1 SNHLY and CDR2 FYNNEI. In nucleotides, the CDR3 is TGTGCCAGCAGTGAAGCCCACCCGGGACAGGGCTTCGAGCAGTACTTC. Protein sequence: CASSEAHPGQGFEQYF.

The CDR3 region is CASSLGSVSSTEAFF. The CDR3 DNA follows: TGCGCCAGCAGCTTGGGGTCCGTTAGTAGCACTGAAGCTTTCTTT. The chain recombines TRBV5-1 with TRBJ1-1; D ambiguous. The germline gives CDR1 SGHRS, CDR2 YFSETQ. The CDR3 consists of 15 residues. Trimming took off 0 bases at V and 4 bases at J, with 13 bases between the two ends. Full variable domain (rest looked up from reference TRBV5-1 and TRBJ1-1): KAGVTQTPRYLIKTRGQQVTLSCSPISGHRSVSWYQQTPGQGLQFLFEYFSETQRNKGNFPGRFSGRQFSNSRSEMNVSTLELGDSALYLCASSLGSVSSTEAFFGQGTRLTVV.

The chain carries TRBV24-1 and TRBJ1-2, with 7 bases matching TRBD1. The germline V gene encodes CDR1 KGHDR and CDR2 SFDVKD. The V gene end was trimmed by 2 bases and the J gene end by 2 bases; junction bases not matched to a gene: 4. The CDR3 is 15 amino acids. The CDR3 DNA sequence: TGTGCCACCAGTGATTCGAAGACAGGGAACTATGGCTACACCTTC. Its translation: CATSDSKTGNYGYTF.

CDR3 region: CASSVGDGTGTYEQYF. In DNA form, the CDR3 reads TGTGCCAGCAGCGTAGGCGACGGGACAGGGACCTACGAGCAGTACTTC. The rearrangement uses TRBV9 and TRBJ2-7, with 9 nucleotides matching TRBD1. The CDR3 is made up of 16 amino acids. The V gene end was trimmed by 0 bases and the J gene end by 2 bases; junction bases not matched to a gene: 6. Germline V gene lookup returns CDR1 SGDLS and CDR2 YYNGEE.

The chain employs TRBV19 and TRBJ2-2, with D possibly being TRBD1 (5 bases). In germline, CDR1 is LNHDA, CDR2 SQIVND (reference sequence). Trimming took off 8 bases at V and 6 bases at J, with 13 bases between the two ends. This CDR3 has 13 residues. CDR3 nucleotides: TGTGCCAGTGATGCGCAGGGTGCCGGGGAGCTGTTTTTT. It translates to CASDAQGAGELFF.

V and J are TRBV27 and TRBJ1-2, with 9 bases lining up with TRBD1. CDR3 length equals 15 residues. V trimming: 4 bases; J trimming: 7 bases; junction bases outside the gene matches: 10. CDR1 is MNHEY and CDR2 is SMNVEV in the germline V gene (reference sequence). The CDR3 DNA follows: TGTGCCAGCAGTTCATATCAACAGGGGGCTTTTGGCTACACCTTC. Residues: CASSSYQQGAFGYTF.

The chain employs TRBV3-1 (or the pseudogene TRBV3-2) and TRBJ1-3, with a possible D match to TRBD1 (6 bases). CDR1 and CDR2 (germline): LGHDT, YNNKEL (reference sequence). The CDR3 has 16 amino acids. V was cut by 3 bases and J by 2 bases, with 14 bases left in between. Here the CDR3 reads CASSHLSGGTGNTIYF. CDR3 DNA sequence: TGTGCCAGCAGCCACCTGTCGGGGGGCACTGGAAACACCATATATTTT.

J is TRBJ2-1 and V is TRBV24-1; 11 bases map to TRBD2. The germline V gene encodes CDR1 KGHDR and CDR2 SFDVKD. CDR3 length equals 16 residues. The junction had 8 bases not matched to a gene; V was cut back by 4 bases and J by 7 bases. The CDR3 DNA follows: TGTGCCACCAGTGACCTGACTAGCGGGGTTGGGAATGAGCAGTTCTTC. It translates to CATSDLTSGVGNEQFF.

The sample holds a few counts of this clone. The chain joins TRBV30 to TRBJ2-5; 8 positions agree with TRBD1. V gave up 4 bases and J gave up 5 bases; unmatched junction bases: 6. CDR3 length: 13 amino acids. Germline lookup yields CDR1 GTSNPN and CDR2 SVGIG (reference sequence). CDR3 protein: CAWTPRDRETQYF. CDR3 nucleotide sequence: TGTGCCTGGACCCCTCGGGACAGGGAGACCCAGTACTTC.

This rearrangement joins TRBV6-5 to TRBJ2-1; the match to TRBD2 covers 11 bases. Germline trimming cut 1 base from V and 10 bases from J; bases unmatched to any gene: 9. The CDR3 is 16 residues long. Germline V gene sequence: CDR1 MNHEY, CDR2 SVGAGI. The CDR3 DNA sequence: TGTGCCAGCAGTTACTTTAGCGGGGGGGCTTCTCGGGAGCAGTTCTTC. Translating it yields CASSYFSGGASREQFF.

In DNA form, the CDR3 reads TGTGCCAGTACCCCTCGGATAGGGGCGAACACCGGGGAGCTGTTTTTT. Its protein is CASTPRIGANTGELFF. The chain uses TRBV19 and TRBJ2-2; possible D gene TRBD1, 5 bases. The V and J ends lost 7 bases and 0 bases respectively, with 15 bases between them. Looked up from germline, CDR1 is LNHDA and CDR2 is SQIVND (reference sequence). The CDR3 is 16 amino acids.

The V gene is TRBV5-5, the J gene TRBJ2-1; 7 nucleotides align to TRBD1. This CDR3 is 15 amino acids long. Trimming at V came to 2 bases and at J to 6 bases, leaving 8 bases not matched to a gene. Looked up from germline, CDR1 is SGHKS and CDR2 is YYEKEE (reference sequence). CDR3 protein: CASSLGQVLGNEQFF. CDR3 nucleotide sequence: TGTGCCAGCAGCTTAGGACAGGTCTTGGGCAATGAGCAGTTCTTC.

The J gene is TRBJ2-6, the V gene TRBV5-1; 8 bases agree with TRBD1. Germline CDR1 and CDR2: SGHRS and YFSETQ. The CDR3 loop spans 16 amino acids. J lost 0 bases, V lost 6 bases, and 5 bases had no gene match. CDR3 coding DNA: TGCGCCAGCACACAGGGGGGAAACTCTGGGGCCAACGTCCTGACTTTC. Translated: CASTQGGNSGANVLTF.

The V gene is TRBV6-5, the J gene TRBJ1-3, with TRBD1 identical over 7 bases. This CDR3 has 15 amino acids. The germline CDR1 and CDR2 sequences are MNHEY and SVGAGI. The junction had 7 bases not matched to a gene; V was cut back by 4 bases and J by 4 bases. CDR3 residues: CASSWRQGEGNTIYF. The CDR3 DNA follows: TGTGCCAGCAGTTGGCGACAGGGCGAGGGAAACACCATATATTTT.

The gene calls are TRBV6-5 and TRBJ1-5; D is undetermined. V dropped 8 bases and J dropped 4 bases, with 12 bases sitting between them. CDR1 is MNHEY, CDR2 SVGAGI, per germline. The CDR3 sequence is 13 residues long. The CDR3: CASLSGYNQPQHF. The CDR3, as DNA: TGTGCCAGCCTGTCGGGTTATAATCAGCCCCAGCATTTT.

This clone was observed a handful of times. The genes are TRBV27 and TRBJ2-7; 10 bases agree with TRBD1. Germline trimming cut 6 bases from V and 4 bases from J; bases unmatched to any gene: 9. This CDR3 contains 15 residues. Germline CDR1 and CDR2: MNHEY and SMNVEV (reference sequence). Here the CDR3 DNA reads TGTGCCAGCAGGGCCGGGACAGGGGTAAGGTACGAGCAGTACTTC. The encoded protein is CASRAGTGVRYEQYF.

The chain is built from TRBV5-1 and TRBJ2-5; 9 bases are a match to TRBD2. The V segment lost 7 bases and the J segment 0 bases; nucleotides outside the gene matches: 7. There are 15 residues in the CDR3. Germline V gene lookup returns CDR1 SGHRS and CDR2 YFSETQ. As DNA, the CDR3 is TGCGCCAGCTCCGGGACTAGCATGTACCAAGAGACCCAGTACTTC. Its translation: CASSGTSMYQETQYF.

The chain employs TRBV5-1 and TRBJ2-1, with D perhaps matching TRBD2 (5 bases). The CDR3 contains 15 residues. Trimming took 8 bases from V and 5 from J, leaving 20 bases between them. Germline CDR1 and CDR2: SGHRS and YFSETQ. The CDR3 DNA reads as TGCGCCAGTAATATTGAGGGTTCGACACACAATGAGCAGTTCTTC. It translates to CASNIEGSTHNEQFF.

The chain uses TRBV6-5 and TRBJ2-1, with a possible D match to TRBD2 (5 bases). V lost 7 bases and J lost 9, with 13 bases in between. This CDR3 spans 12 amino acids. Germline V gene sequence: CDR1 MNHEY, CDR2 SVGAGI. The CDR3 region is CASNRVGSEQFF. The CDR3 nucleotides are TGTGCCAGCAATCGAGTAGGGAGTGAGCAGTTCTTC.

The J gene is TRBJ2-5, the V gene TRBV4-1, with TRBD1 matching 10 bases. Germline V gives CDR1 MGHRA, CDR2 YSYEKL. The length of the CDR3 is 15 residues. After removal of 7 bases from V and 1 base from J, the junction contained 6 bases not matched to a gene. The CDR3 nucleotides are TGCGCCAGCACCAAAGGACAGGGGGTCCAAGAGACCCAGTACTTC. Amino acid sequence: CASTKGQGVQETQYF.

The chain employs TRBV29-1 and TRBJ1-2; 8 bases agree with TRBD1. This CDR3 has 13 amino acids. Germline loops: CDR1 SQVTM, CDR2 ANQGSEA. V dropped 2 bases and J dropped 5; count of bases not matched to a gene: 4. The CDR3 nucleotides are TGCAGCGTTGAACAGGGGGCAGGGTATGGCTACACCTTC. Residues: CSVEQGAGYGYTF. Full variable domain (remainder filled in from reference TRBV29-1 and TRBJ1-2): SAVISQKPSRDICQRGTSLTIQCQVDSQVTMMFWYRQQPGQSLTLIATANQGSEATYESGFVIDKFPISRPNLTFSTLTVSNMSPEDSSIYLCSVEQGAGYGYTFGSGTRLTVV.

The rearrangement uses TRBV5-1 and TRBJ2-5, with a weak D call TRBD1 (7 bases). This CDR3 has 15 residues. The V end lost 1 base, the J end lost 7 bases, and 17 bases lay between the germline ends. From germline, CDR1 is SGHRS and CDR2 YFSETQ. CDR3 amino acids: CASSLTGDSRLTQYF. The CDR3, as DNA: TGCGCCAGCAGCTTGACGGGGGACAGCCGTTTGACCCAGTACTTC.

This clone came up a few times. V usage is TRBV7-2 and J usage is TRBJ2-2; 8 bases fit TRBD2. The CDR3 has 16 amino acids. The germline V gene encodes CDR1 SGHTA and CDR2 FQGNSA. V lost 6 bases and J lost 2; bases outside the gene matches: 8. CDR3 sequence reads: CASRPRAGENTGELFF. CDR3 DNA sequence: TGTGCCAGCAGACCCCGAGCGGGGGAAAACACCGGGGAGCTGTTTTTT.

V is TRBV5-1 and J is TRBJ1-6; D may be TRBD1 (5 bases). The V gene lost 2 bases and the J gene lost 9 bases, with 12 bases spanning the gap. Germline V lookup: CDR1 SGHRS, CDR2 YFSETQ. The CDR3 is 14 residues long. The CDR3, as DNA: TGCGCCAGCAGCTTAAGAGACAGTGGTTCACCCCTCCACTTT. Protein: CASSLRDSGSPLHF.

The rearrangement uses TRBV5-1 and TRBJ1-2; D perhaps matches TRBD1 (6 bases). The ends were cut back, 2 bases at V and 9 bases at J, with 14 bases in the middle. The CDR3 runs 13 residues. Germline CDR1 SGHRS, CDR2 YFSETQ. The CDR3 spells CASSLLDSVSYTF. The DNA for the CDR3 is TGCGCCAGCAGCTTATTGGACAGCGTTAGCTACACCTTC.

On this clone: The sample holds other DNA sequences that translate to the same CDR3. The CDR3 DNA sequence: TGTGCCAGCAGTTTAAGGGGGCGAGAGACCCAGTACTTC. Translating gives CASSLRGRETQYF. The chain recombines TRBV27 with TRBJ2-5, with 7 nucleotides matching TRBD1. Germline-derived CDR1 and CDR2 are MNHEY and SMNVEV (reference sequence). This CDR3 has 13 amino acids. The V and J ends lost 2 bases and 4 bases, in that order; junction bases with no gene match: 1.

This chain connects TRBV9 to TRBJ2-3, with 10 bases fitting TRBD2. CDR3 length: 16 residues. Germline V gene data show CDR1 as SGDLS and CDR2 as YYNGEE. The V gene end was trimmed by 1 base and the J gene end by 3 bases; junction bases not matched to a gene: 5. The CDR3 sequence is CASSVSGRALTDTQYF. The CDR3 coding sequence is TGTGCCAGCAGCGTAAGCGGGAGGGCCTTGACAGATACGCAGTATTTT.

This clone has a single count. One end of the junction fails to match germline, which may point to a read error. The chain combines TRBV19 with TRBJ1-3, with D unclear. Germline-derived CDR1 and CDR2 are LNHDA and SQIVND (reference sequence). The CDR3 consists of 13 residues. The CDR3 coding sequence is TGTGCCAGTAGTATAGATCGGGAGACGGTGGCCGATTTT. Translated: CASSIDRETVADF.